A single sample gave rise to the 9 T cell receptor beta chains below, sequenced in a study of blood T cell repertoires in COVID-19 (dated by TCRdb to the early 2020s). Libraries were built with the immunoSEQ multiplex PCR assay. TCRdb's version of the immuneACCESS table is confined to in-frame rearrangements and falls short of the full clone set. An unresolved V gene accounts for under half of the shortfall where checked; the remainder is of unknown origin. This sample holds tens of thousands of clones; approximately 86% were observed only once. The ten top clones hold about 9.2% of the sample. Sample: peripheral blood. All receptors derive from a woman over 75 with active COVID-19.

This clone appeared once. This chain joins TRBV6-5 and TRBJ2-3, with D perhaps TRBD2 (7 bases). From germline, CDR1 is MNHEY and CDR2 SVGAGI. V shed 2 bases and J shed 5 bases, with 14 bases lying between them. The CDR3 is 15 residues long. The CDR3 sequence: CASSYRLRGGDTQYF. CDR3 DNA sequence: TGTGCCAGCAGTTACCGCCTAAGGGGGGGAGATACGCAGTATTTT.

The chain links TRBV30 to TRBJ1-1, with D tentatively TRBD1 (5 bases). CDR3 length equals 13 residues. Deletions cut 1 base from V and 4 bases from J, with 10 bases between. Germline values: CDR1 GTSNPN, CDR2 SVGIG (reference sequence). The CDR3 DNA reads TGTGCCTGGAGTGAGGGGTTGGGCACTGAAGCTTTCTTT. This gives the protein CAWSEGLGTEAFF.

This sequence joins TRBV7-8 and TRBJ2-7; 10 nucleotides line up with TRBD1. From germline, CDR1 is SGHVS and CDR2 FQNEAQ. Unmatched junction bases numbered 10, after V lost 4 bases and J lost 4 bases. CDR3 length: 16 amino acids. CDR3 bases: TGTGCCAGCAGCTCCCGCCGACAGGGGGCGAGGTACGAGCAGTACTTC. Its translation: CASSSRRQGARYEQYF.

The chain couples TRBV9 to TRBJ2-5, with a possible D match to TRBD1 (6 bases). Trimming removed 0 bases at V and 1 base at J, with 10 bases between. The length of the CDR3 is 15 residues. Looked up from germline, CDR1 is SGDLS and CDR2 is YYNGEE. CDR3 nucleotide sequence: TGTGCCAGCAGCGTAGGAATAGGGGGCCAAGAGACCCAGTACTTC. Its protein is CASSVGIGGQETQYF.

The CDR3 reads CASSQAGRLPEKLFF. The CDR3 nucleotides are TGTGCCAGTAGTCAAGCGGGACGGCTGCCTGAAAAACTGTTTTTT. The chain carries TRBV19 and TRBJ1-4, with D tentatively TRBD1 (5 bases). V gave up 5 bases and J gave up 7 bases, with 17 bases separating them. Germline values: CDR1 LNHDA, CDR2 SQIVND (reference sequence). CDR3 length: 15 amino acids.

CDR3 sequence (DNA): TGTGCCAGCAGCGCCGGGACAGACAACACCGGGGAGCTGTTTTTT. It yields the protein CASSAGTDNTGELFF. The V call is TRBV6-4, the J call TRBJ2-2, with TRBD1 identical over 7 bases. V was clipped by 6 bases and J by 2 bases; unmatched bases: 6. This CDR3 is 15 amino acids long. Germline CDR1 and CDR2: MRHNA and SNTAGT.

The genes are TRBV9 and TRBJ2-3; 10 nucleotides align to TRBD2. This CDR3 comprises 15 residues. Germline trimming cut 0 bases from V and 5 bases from J; bases unmatched to any gene: 3. The germline CDR1 and CDR2 sequences are SGDLS and YYNGEE. The CDR3 sequence: CASSVGTSGKDTQYF. The DNA for the CDR3 is TGTGCCAGCAGCGTAGGGACTAGCGGCAAAGATACGCAGTATTTT.

This clone was seen more than once but under ten times. As DNA, the CDR3 is TGTGCCAGCAGCTTAGTTTCGGGACAGAACCGAAAACTGTTTTTT. Translated, it gives CASSLVSGQNRKLFF. The V and J genes are TRBV7-2 and TRBJ1-4; 7 bases fit TRBD1. Germline V CDR1 and CDR2: SGHTA, FQGNSA. Germline trimming cut 1 base from V and 10 bases from J; bases unmatched to any gene: 9. The CDR3 length is 15 residues.

This CDR3 reads CASSSSGGTYEQYF. The CDR3 nucleotides read TGCGCCAGCAGCTCTAGCGGGGGGACCTACGAGCAGTACTTC. The V gene is TRBV5-1, the J gene TRBJ2-7; TRBD2 agrees at 11 bases. Germline CDR1 is SGHRS and CDR2 is YFSETQ. There are 14 residues in the CDR3. The V segment lost 3 bases and the J segment 2 bases; nucleotides outside the gene matches: 1.